These T cell receptor beta chains were read from a single sample in a study of blood T cell repertoires in COVID-19. Assay: immunoSEQ multiplex PCR; the TCRdb copy retains only in-frame clones and omits some. Of 98,000 or so clones listed, 75% to 90% are singletons. The material sequenced was peripheral blood. These receptors originate from a man between 60 and 75 years old with COVID-19, enrolled during active disease. The CDR3 runs from the conserved cysteine through the conserved F or W. The D gene is left open where the match is weak. Size values are once, few and many counts, or a class for expanded clones, and some rows have none.

D: TRBD1
size: few
V: TRBV5-1
J: TRBJ1-1
DNA: TGCGCCAGCAGCTTACAGGGGGTCTCTGCGAACACTGAAGCTTTCTTT
CDR3: CASSLQGVSANTEAFF

D: -
size: -
V: TRBV30
J: TRBJ1-1
DNA: TGTGCCTGCTTCGGAGCTTTCTTT
CDR3: CACFGAFF

D: -
size: -
V: TRBV5-4
J: TRBJ2-2
DNA: TGTGCCAGCAGCTTGGGGCTAGCGAACACCGGGGAGCTGTTTTTT
CDR3: CASSLGLANTGELFF

D: -
size: few
V: TRBV6-6
J: TRBJ1-3
DNA: TGTGCCAGCAGTTACCAAGGGGACACCATATATTTT
CDR3: CASSYQGDTIYF

D: -
size: -
V: TRBV4-1
J: TRBJ1-1
DNA: TGCGCCAGCAGCCAAGAGGTTACAGCATCGAACACTGAAGCTTTCTTT
CDR3: CASSQEVTASNTEAFF

D: -
size: few
V: TRBV11-2
J: TRBJ2-1
DNA: TGTGCCAGCAGCTTCTTCCGGGGTGGGAGTGGGTACAAGGTCAATGAGCAGTTCTTC
CDR3: CASSFFRGGSGYKVNEQFF

D: -
size: -
V: TRBV5-6
J: TRBJ2-1
DNA: TGTGCCAGCAGCTTGGTAGGCGGGACGTCGGATGAGCAGTTCTTC
CDR3: CASSLVGGTSDEQFF

D: TRBD2
size: -
V: TRBV11-1
J: TRBJ2-1
DNA: TGTGCCAGCAGCTTAGCCGTGGGACTAGCGGCGAATGAGCAGTTCTTC
CDR3: CASSLAVGLAANEQFF

D: TRBD2
size: -
V: TRBV4-3
J: TRBJ2-7
DNA: TGCGCCAGCAGCCTCCGGACTAGCGGGAGGGCCACCTACGAGCAGTACTTC
CDR3: CASSLRTSGRATYEQYF

D: TRBD1
size: -
V: TRBV7-8
J: TRBJ2-7
DNA: TGTGCCAGCAGCCACGGACAGGGACCCTACGAGCAGTACTTC
CDR3: CASSHGQGPYEQYF

D: -
size: -
V: TRBV11-2
J: TRBJ2-1
DNA: TGTGCCAGCAGTTCCCAGGGCTCCTACAATGAGCAGTTCTTC
CDR3: CASSSQGSYNEQFF

D: -
size: -
V: TRBV15
J: TRBJ2-3
DNA: TGTGCCACCAGCAGAGAGCGGGCCCCTAGGGATACGCAGTATTTT
CDR3: CATSRERAPRDTQYF

D: -
size: -
V: TRBV28
J: TRBJ1-2
DNA: TGTGCCAGCAGTTACCCCGCCTCAGGGAAGGGCTACACCTTC
CDR3: CASSYPASGKGYTF

D: -
size: -
V: TRBV7-2
J: TRBJ1-2
DNA: TGTGCCAGCAGCTTAGACCAGGGGTCTGGCTACACCTTC
CDR3: CASSLDQGSGYTF

D: TRBD1
size: -
V: TRBV19
J: TRBJ1-2
DNA: TGTGCCAGTAGAGAGGACAGGTTTAACTATGGCTACACCTTC
CDR3: CASREDRFNYGYTF

D: TRBD1
size: -
V: TRBV6-1
J: TRBJ1-6
DNA: TGTGCCAGCAGTGACAGGGGGCTTGCTTCACCCCTCCACTTT
CDR3: CASSDRGLASPLHF

D: TRBD1
size: -
V: TRBV7-2
J: TRBJ1-1
DNA: TGTGCCAGCAGCTACGGACAGGGAAGCACTGAAGCTTTCTTT
CDR3: CASSYGQGSTEAFF

D: TRBD1
size: -
V: TRBV30
J: TRBJ1-6
DNA: TGTGCCTGGAGTGTACCAGGGACAGGGTATAATTCACCCCTCCACTTT
CDR3: CAWSVPGTGYNSPLHF

D: TRBD2
size: -
V: TRBV6-5
J: TRBJ2-1
DNA: TGTGCCAGCAGTTTCCCTATAGCGGGAGGCTATGAGCAGTTCTTC
CDR3: CASSFPIAGGYEQFF

D: TRBD2
size: -
V: TRBV27
J: TRBJ2-2
DNA: TGTGCCAGCAGTTTCGTTCTGGCGGGAGAATCGACCGGGGAGCTGTTTTTT
CDR3: CASSFVLAGESTGELFF

D: -
size: -
V: TRBV27
J: TRBJ1-6
DNA: TGTGCCAGCAGTTCCCCGACAAGTAATTCACCCCTCCACTTT
CDR3: CASSSPTSNSPLHF

D: -
size: -
V: TRBV11-3
J: TRBJ2-5
DNA: TGTGCCAGCAGCAAAGGACAGCCCCCGACCCAGTACTTC
CDR3: CASSKGQPPTQYF

D: -
size: -
V: TRBV28
J: TRBJ1-4
DNA: TGTGCCAGCAGTTTATCGCAGATTGCAACTAATGAAAAACTGTTTTTT
CDR3: CASSLSQIATNEKLFF

D: -
size: once
V: TRBV21-1
J: TRBJ2-7
DNA: TGTGCCAGCAGCTACCAAGGGGACTCCTACGAGCAGTACTTC
CDR3: CASSYQGDSYEQYF

D: -
size: -
V: TRBV5-1
J: TRBJ2-3
DNA: TGCGCCAGCAGCTTGGTTTCTAGCCTAGATACGCAGTATTTT
CDR3: CASSLVSSLDTQYF

D: TRBD2
size: -
V: TRBV9
J: TRBJ2-1
DNA: TGTGCCAGCAGCGTAGACGGGAGGTCCTACAATGAGCAGTTCTTC
CDR3: CASSVDGRSYNEQFF